Following are 9 T cell receptor beta chains from one sample sequenced in a study of spatial heterogeneity in lung cancer. Study-level findings and limits: Within tumors, counts of expanded alpha and beta TCRs tracked tumor mutation counts.

TCRdb re-analysed the 5' RACE reads in MiXCR, keeping a single row per CDR3 protein. The data show more than 20,000 distinct CDR3 sequences, 2.5% to 3% seen once. Time point of the sample: sample taken at primary tumor resection. Their specific antigens are unknown. The specimen comprised lung tumor tissue, sampled at surgery. Receptor source: a male donor with early-stage non-small cell lung cancer.

This clonotype was found many times. The chain combines TRBV12-3 or TRBV12-4 with TRBJ2-7; 7 bases align to TRBD2. The V gene end was trimmed by 0 bases and the J gene end by 3 bases; junction bases not matched to a gene: 2. This CDR3 spans 14 amino acids. CDR3 protein: CASSLALASYEQYF. The CDR3 DNA reads as TGTGCCAGCAGTTTAGCACTAGCGAGCTACGAGCAGTACTTC.

This clonotype showed up many times. This sequence joins TRBV9 and TRBJ2-3; D remains unclear. The ends were cut back, 7 bases at V and 1 base at J, with 13 bases in the middle. The CDR3 sequence is 14 residues long. Germline V gives CDR1 SGDLS, CDR2 YYNGEE. CDR3 coding DNA: TGTGCCAGCTCCCCCGGGCTCGGCACAGATACGCAGTATTTT. As protein: CASSPGLGTDTQYF.

This clonotype was detected ten times or more. The rearrangement uses TRBV5-1 and TRBJ2-2; 7 bases fit TRBD1. The trim removed 7 bases at V and 1 base at J, leaving 7 bases unmatched. Germline V gene data show CDR1 as SGHRS and CDR2 as YFSETQ. The CDR3 loop spans 15 amino acids. CDR3 DNA: TGCGCCAGCGTCCCCGGGACAGAGAACACCGGGGAGCTGTTTTTT. Translated: CASVPGTENTGELFF.

This clonotype was found many times. The V call is TRBV7-9, the J call TRBJ2-7, with 7 bases lining up with TRBD2. J gave up 5 bases and V 3 bases, and 7 bases lay outside the gene matches. The CDR3 consists of 14 residues. Germline V lookup: CDR1 SEHNR, CDR2 FQNEAQ (reference sequence). CDR3 sequence reads: CASSLGGSTHEQYF. The CDR3 DNA follows: TGTGCCAGCAGCTTGGGGGGGAGTACCCACGAGCAGTACTTC.

This clonotype was seen many times. The chain uses TRBV29-1 and TRBJ2-7, with a weak D call TRBD2 (6 bases). The V gene lost 2 bases and the J gene lost 3 bases, with 11 bases spanning the gap. CDR1 SQVTM and CDR2 ANQGSEA come from the germline V gene. CDR3 length equals 13 residues. The CDR3 sequence: CSVELGLGYEQYF. CDR3 nucleotide sequence: TGCAGCGTTGAATTGGGACTTGGCTACGAGCAGTACTTC.

This clonotype was observed at least ten times. The chain is built from TRBV7-2 and TRBJ2-7; TRBD2 agrees at 14 bases. This CDR3 is 19 amino acids long. The J segment lost 2 bases and the V segment lost 7 bases, leaving 16 bases of the junction unmatched. Germline values: CDR1 SGHTA, CDR2 FQGNSA. The CDR3 coding sequence is TGTGCCAGCACCATATCAGCCGGGACTAGCGGGAGACCCCCCTACGAGCAGTACTTC. Protein product: CASTISAGTSGRPPYEQYF.

This clonotype has at least ten counts. This chain links TRBV28 with TRBJ1-2; weak D call: TRBD1 (5 bases). CDR3 length equals 16 residues. Germline V gives CDR1 MDHEN, CDR2 SYDVKM. V lost 2 bases and J 0 bases, leaving 13 bases between the germline ends. CDR3 sequence reads: CASSLHRIDTNYGYTF. In nucleotides, the CDR3 is TGTGCCAGCAGTTTACACAGGATCGATACTAACTATGGCTACACCTTC.

This clonotype was recorded many times. This chain joins TRBV29-1 and TRBJ2-3; TRBD2 matches at 10 bases. This CDR3 spans 15 amino acids. Germline assignment: CDR1 SQVTM and CDR2 ANQGSEA. Germline trimming cut 2 bases from V and 7 bases from J; bases unmatched to any gene: 9. CDR3 bases: TGCAGCGTTGAACAGGGAGTCACTAGCGGGAATACGCAGTATTTT. Its translation is CSVEQGVTSGNTQYF.

This clonotype was counted ten times or more. V and J are TRBV7-2 and TRBJ1-6; a weak D match, TRBD1 (6 bases). This CDR3 is built from 14 residues. Germline values: CDR1 SGHTA, CDR2 FQGNSA. V shed 6 bases and J shed 7 bases, with 13 bases lying between them. CDR3 in amino acids: CASRSGTTNSPLHF. The DNA for the CDR3 is TGTGCCAGCAGATCCGGGACAACCAATTCACCCCTCCACTTT.